This T cell receptor (beta chain) emerged from a study of cytomegalovirus exposure and HLA in healthy donors. Background on the study: Of approximately 400 genotyped donors, roughly 86% clustered with self-reported Caucasian donors. Findings and caveats of the study: Follow-up analysis later connected one missense variant in DCLRE1C with trimming of TCR beta V- and J-genes. The authors later found HLA-associated TCR beta chains more clonally expanded than equally common others.

With 60 Vbeta and 13 Jbeta primers, the PCR was carried out. Only in-frame clones appear in the TCRdb table, and some are missing; sequencing was by immunoSEQ multiplex PCR. This sample has some 150,000 clones, with 85% found just once. As concerns this clone: Its specificity is unknown.

V was trimmed by 5 bases and J by 3 bases, leaving 8 bases between them. Looked up from germline, CDR1 is LNHNV and CDR2 is YYDKDF (reference sequence). The CDR3 is made up of 12 amino acids. V gene TRBV15 combines with J gene TRBJ2-7; D unclear. The sequenced sample consisted of PBMCs. This TCR derives from a young woman in good health and CMV-seronegative. The CDR3: CATSLRGYEQYF. The CDR3, as DNA: TGTGCCACCAGCCTCAGAGGCTACGAGCAGTACTTC.